This T cell receptor beta chain emerged from a study of T cells in Graves' hyperthyroidism and ophthalmopathy. Across the study: Peripheral blood samples were taken at initial diagnosis, prior to any treatment.

Study results and limitations: Blood also held most thyroid clonotypes expanded beyond 0.001.

Graves' hyperthyroidism was deemed stable absent ophthalmopathy progression within 18 months. Uncontrolled infection, other autoimmune disease, pregnancy or lactation disqualified patients from enrolment. This clonotype was recorded at least ten times. Its antigen is unknown. The CDR3 regions of TCR beta were amplified from RNA transcripts. In the first-round RT-PCR of the TCR CDR3, the HTBI primer set was used. MiXCR was run by TCRdb on the multiplex PCR reads, yielding one entry per CDR3 protein. The data show around 400,000 distinct CDR3 sequences, roughly 13% seen once. The sample taken for sequencing was blood. The TCR sequence derives from a woman between 18 and 30 years old with Graves' hyperthyroidism.

Here the CDR3 reads CASSRREGYNEQFF. In DNA, the CDR3 is TGTGCCAGCAGTAGGAGGGAGGGATACAATGAGCAGTTCTTC. The rearrangement joins TRBV6-1 to TRBJ2-1, with 7 positions matching TRBD2. The CDR3 consists of 14 residues. V lost 5 bases, J lost 4 bases, and 5 bases stayed unmatched. Germline CDR1 reads MNHNS; CDR2 reads SASEGT.